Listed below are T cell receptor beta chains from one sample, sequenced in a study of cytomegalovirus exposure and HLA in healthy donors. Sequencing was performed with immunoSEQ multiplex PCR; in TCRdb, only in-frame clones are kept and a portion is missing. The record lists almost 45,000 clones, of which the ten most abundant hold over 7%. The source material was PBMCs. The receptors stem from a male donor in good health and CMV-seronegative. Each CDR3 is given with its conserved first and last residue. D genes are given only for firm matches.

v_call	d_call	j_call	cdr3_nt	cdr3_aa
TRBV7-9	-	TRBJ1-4	TGTGCCAGCAGCTTAAATCTTCGGGGGAAGGACACGCGGGGGGAAAAACTGTTTTTT	CASSLNLRGKDTRGEKLFF
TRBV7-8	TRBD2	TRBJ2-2	TGTGCCAGCAGCTTAGAGTTAGCGGGAGCACCCGGGGAGCTGTTTTTT	CASSLELAGAPGELFF
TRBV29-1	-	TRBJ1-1	TGCAGCGCCGAAGGGCGGGGCACTGAAGCTTTCTTT	CSAEGRGTEAFF
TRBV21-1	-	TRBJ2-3	TGTGCCAGCAGCAATGCCCCGAACGGGGGGGAGACCACAGATACGCAGTATTTT	CASSNAPNGGETTDTQYF
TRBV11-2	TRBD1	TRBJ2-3	TGTGCCAGCAGCTTAGTGCCACAGGGGGGCTGGAATACGCAGTATTTT	CASSLVPQGGWNTQYF
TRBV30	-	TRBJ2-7	TGTGCCTGGAGCGCAACGGGGGGCGCGGGCTACGAGCAGTACTTC	CAWSATGGAGYEQYF
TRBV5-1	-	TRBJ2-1	TGCGCCAGCAGCTTCATCAAAAATGAGCAGTTCTTC	CASSFIKNEQFF
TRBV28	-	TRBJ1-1	TGTGCCAGCAGGGTAACACAGGCACGTGAAGCTTTCTTT	CASRVTQAREAFF
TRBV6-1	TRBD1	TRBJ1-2	TGTGCCAGCAGTGCCAGGGACAGGGCGTATGGCTACACCTTC	CASSARDRAYGYTF
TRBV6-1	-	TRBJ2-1	TGTGCCAGCAGTCCTAGCTCCTACAATGAGCAGTTCTTC	CASSPSSYNEQFF
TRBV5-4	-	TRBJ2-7	TGTGCCAGCAGCTTGGCCGGGACCTACGAGCAGTACTTC	CASSLAGTYEQYF
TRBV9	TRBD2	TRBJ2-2	TGTGCCAGCAGCGGGGGGGATACTAGCGGACCAGGTACCGGGGAGCTGTTTTTT	CASSGGDTSGPGTGELFF
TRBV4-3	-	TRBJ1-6	TGCGCCAGCAGCCAAGATACGGGAAATTCACCCCTCCACTTT	CASSQDTGNSPLHF
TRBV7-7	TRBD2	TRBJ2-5	TGTGCCAGCAGCCCGTTGACTAGCGGACAAGAGACCCAGTACTTC	CASSPLTSGQETQYF
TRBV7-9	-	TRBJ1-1	TGTGCCAGCAGCTTAGCAGGGGGGAACACTGAAGCTTTCTTT	CASSLAGGNTEAFF
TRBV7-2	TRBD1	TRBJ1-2	TGTGCCAGCGGGGGACAGTATGGCTACACCTTC	CASGGQYGYTF
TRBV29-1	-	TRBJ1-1	TGCAGCGTTGTTTGGGGGGTGAAAGCTTTCTTT	CSVVWGVKAFF
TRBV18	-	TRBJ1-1	TGTGCCAGCTCACGGGCAGTGGCAGAGGCTTTCTTT	CASSRAVAEAFF
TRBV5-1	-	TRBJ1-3	TGCGCCAGCAGGGGCGAATACACCATATATTTT	CASRGEYTIYF
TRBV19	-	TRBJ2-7	TGTGCCAGTAGTTGGACCCCCGGGGGCGAGCAGTACTTC	CASSWTPGGEQYF
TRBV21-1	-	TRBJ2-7	TGTGCCAGCAGCAAAGGGACTAGCGTTAATACCTACGAGCAGTACTTC	CASSKGTSVNTYEQYF
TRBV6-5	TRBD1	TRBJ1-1	TGTGCCAGCACTCCGAGGGGACAGGGAAACACTGAAGCTTTCTTT	CASTPRGQGNTEAFF
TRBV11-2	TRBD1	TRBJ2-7	TGTGCCAGCAGCGGCCCGGGACAGGGACTCTACGAGCAGTACTTC	CASSGPGQGLYEQYF
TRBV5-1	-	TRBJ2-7	TGCGCCAGCAGCCTGGCGTCCTACGAGCAGTACTTC	CASSLASYEQYF
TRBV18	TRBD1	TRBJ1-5	TGTGCCAGCTCACCACTTGGGGGACAGGGGGGCAATCAGCCCCAGCATTTT	CASSPLGGQGGNQPQHF
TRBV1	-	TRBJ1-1	TGCACCAGCAGCCAAGTTAGGAGCTTGAACACTGAAGCTTTCTTT	CTSSQVRSLNTEAFF
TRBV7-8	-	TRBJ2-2	TGTGCCAGCGGTCCCCGTACTAGCCGCGCCGGGGAGCTGTTTTTT	CASGPRTSRAGELFF
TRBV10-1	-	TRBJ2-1	TGCGCCCCGGCATTCGGCAGGGGCCTCAGCCGAGGCAATGAGCAGTTCTTC	CAPAFGRGLSRGNEQFF
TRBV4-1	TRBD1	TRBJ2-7	TGCGCCAGCAGCCAAGATTCCGTAACCGGGACAGGGAGTTACGAGCAGTACTTC	CASSQDSVTGTGSYEQYF
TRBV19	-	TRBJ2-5	TGTGCCAGTAGTAGTGAATTCCAGGGGACCCAGTACTTC	CASSSEFQGTQYF
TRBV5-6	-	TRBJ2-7	TGTGCCAGCAGCTTTGGACAGATCTACGAGCAGTACTTC	CASSFGQIYEQYF
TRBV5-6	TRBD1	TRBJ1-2	TGTGCCAGCAGCTTCCGGACAGGGGGCGCGACTATGGGTCCCACCTTC	CASSFRTGGATMGPTF
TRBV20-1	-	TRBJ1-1	TGCAGTGCTTCCCTCTCGACTGAAGCTTTCTTT	CSASLSTEAFF
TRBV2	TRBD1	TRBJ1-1	TGTGCCAGCACCTTAATACCGGGACAGGGGAGGACTGAAGCTTTCTTT	CASTLIPGQGRTEAFF
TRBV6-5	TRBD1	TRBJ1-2	TGTGCCAGCAGTGAGACAGGGGACGGCTACACCTTC	CASSETGDGYTF
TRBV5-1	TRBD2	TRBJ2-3	TGCGCCAGCAGCTTGGGGACTAGCGGGTTTGTCACAGATACGCAGTATTTT	CASSLGTSGFVTDTQYF
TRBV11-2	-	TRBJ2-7	TGTGCCAGCGCCGGCAGGGGCAACGAGCAGTACTTC	CASAGRGNEQYF
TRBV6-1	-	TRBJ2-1	TGTGCCAGCGGGGCCGACCTAAGCTCCTACAATGAGCAGTTCTTC	CASGADLSSYNEQFF
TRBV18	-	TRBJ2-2	TGTGCCAGCTCACCACAATCCGGGGACACCGGGGAGCTGTTTTTT	CASSPQSGDTGELFF
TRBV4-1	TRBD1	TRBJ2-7	TGCGCCAGCAGCCCAAGGGGGCCCCACCTCTCCTACGAGCAGTACTTC	CASSPRGPHLSYEQYF
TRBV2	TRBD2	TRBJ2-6	TGTGCCAGCGGAGGGACTAGCGGGAGAACCTGGTCTGGGGCCAACGTCCTGACTTTC	CASGGTSGRTWSGANVLTF